This T cell receptor (beta chain) was documented in a study of blood T cell repertoires in COVID-19. Study at large: From T cells, B-cell-depleted T cells, or PBMCs came the material, which was cDNA or gDNA.

V was clipped by 3 bases and J by 2 bases; unmatched bases: 5. Germline V lookup: CDR1 MNHEY, CDR2 SMNVEV (reference sequence). This CDR3 comprises 15 residues. In the original analysis: Estimates of nucleated cell counts were drawn from the amplification of reference gene primers. Clones were sequenced by immunoSEQ multiplex PCR, and TCRdb holds only the in-frame ones, with some missing. V and J calls and clone size follow that table, whereas D and trimming were derived from the DNA. The table includes about 90,000 clones, 84% detected once. Source material: peripheral blood. This chain links TRBV27 with TRBJ2-3, with 7 positions matching TRBD2. This TCR was sampled from a man aged 55 to 70 with acute or convalescent COVID-19. The CDR3 DNA follows: TGTGCCAGCAGTTTGATTGGGGGGGTCACAGATACGCAGTATTTT. It encodes CASSLIGGVTDTQYF.